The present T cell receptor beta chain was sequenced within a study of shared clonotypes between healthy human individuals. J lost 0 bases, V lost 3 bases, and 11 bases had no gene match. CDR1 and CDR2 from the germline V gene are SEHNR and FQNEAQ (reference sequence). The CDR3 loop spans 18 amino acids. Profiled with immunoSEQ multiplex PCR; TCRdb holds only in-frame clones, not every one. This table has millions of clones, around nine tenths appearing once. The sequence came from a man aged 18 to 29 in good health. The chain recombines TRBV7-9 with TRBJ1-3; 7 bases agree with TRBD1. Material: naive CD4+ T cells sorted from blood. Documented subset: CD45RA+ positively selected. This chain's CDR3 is CASSFWAGGRLSGNTIYF. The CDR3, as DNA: TGTGCCAGCAGCTTCTGGGCAGGGGGACGACTCTCTGGAAACACCATATATTTT.